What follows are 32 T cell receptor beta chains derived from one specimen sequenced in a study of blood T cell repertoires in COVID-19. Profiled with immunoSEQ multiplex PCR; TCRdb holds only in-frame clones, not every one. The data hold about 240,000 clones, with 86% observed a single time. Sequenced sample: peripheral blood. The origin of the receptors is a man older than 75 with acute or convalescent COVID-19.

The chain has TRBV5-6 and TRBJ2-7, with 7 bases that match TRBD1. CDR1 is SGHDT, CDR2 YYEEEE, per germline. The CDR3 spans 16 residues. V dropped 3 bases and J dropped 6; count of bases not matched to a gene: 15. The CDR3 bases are TGTGCCAGCAGCTCCAGGGCCACACAGGGGTTCGGCGAGCAGTACTTC. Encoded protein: CASSSRATQGFGEQYF.

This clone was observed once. CDR3 residues: CASSPPRGLGGYGYTF. DNA for the CDR3: TGTGCCAGCAGCCCCCCCCGAGGGCTGGGTGGTTATGGCTACACCTTC. This sequence joins TRBV9 and TRBJ1-2; D not resolved. CDR1 is SGDLS, CDR2 YYNGEE, per germline. CDR3 size: 16 residues. V lost 4 bases, J lost 5 bases, and 21 bases lay in between.

CDR3 nucleotide sequence: TGTGCCAGCAGCAGGGACAGTTCGAACACTGAAGCTTTCTTT. This encodes CASSRDSSNTEAFF. The rearrangement links TRBV2 to TRBJ1-1; the match to TRBD1 covers 7 bases. The CDR3 has 14 amino acids. Looked up from germline, CDR1 is SNHLY and CDR2 is FYNNEI. V shed 6 bases, J shed 1 base, and the junction held 5 bases outside the gene matches.

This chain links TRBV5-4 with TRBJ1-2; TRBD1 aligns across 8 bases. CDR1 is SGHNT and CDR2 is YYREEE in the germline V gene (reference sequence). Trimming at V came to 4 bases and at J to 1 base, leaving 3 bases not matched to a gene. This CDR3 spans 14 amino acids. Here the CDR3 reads CASSLQGVNYGYTF. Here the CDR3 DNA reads TGTGCCAGCAGCCTACAGGGGGTTAACTATGGCTACACCTTC.

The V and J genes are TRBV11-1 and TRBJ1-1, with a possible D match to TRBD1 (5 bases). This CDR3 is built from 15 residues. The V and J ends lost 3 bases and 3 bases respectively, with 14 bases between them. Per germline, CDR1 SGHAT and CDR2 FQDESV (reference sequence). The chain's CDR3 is CASSLAQGGHTEAFF. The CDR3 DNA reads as TGTGCCAGCAGCTTGGCCCAGGGAGGCCACACTGAAGCTTTCTTT.

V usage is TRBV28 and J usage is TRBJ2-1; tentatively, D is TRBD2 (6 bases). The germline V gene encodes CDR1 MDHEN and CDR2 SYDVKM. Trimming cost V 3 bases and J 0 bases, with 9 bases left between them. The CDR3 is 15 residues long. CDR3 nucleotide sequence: TGTGCCAGCAGTTTTGCGGGACTCTCCTACAATGAGCAGTTCTTC. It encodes CASSFAGLSYNEQFF.

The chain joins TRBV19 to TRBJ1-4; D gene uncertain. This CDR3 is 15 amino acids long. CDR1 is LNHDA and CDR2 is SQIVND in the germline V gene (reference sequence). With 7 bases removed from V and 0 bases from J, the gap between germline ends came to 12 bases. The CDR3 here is CASTKSGATNEKLFF. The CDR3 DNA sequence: TGTGCCAGTACCAAGTCCGGAGCAACTAATGAAAAACTGTTTTTT.

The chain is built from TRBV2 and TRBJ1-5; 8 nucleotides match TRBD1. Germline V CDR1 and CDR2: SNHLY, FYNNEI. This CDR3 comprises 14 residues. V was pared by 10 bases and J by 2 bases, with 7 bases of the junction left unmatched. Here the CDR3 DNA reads TGTGCCACTACGGACAGGGATGGCAATCAGCCCCAGCATTTT. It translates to CATTDRDGNQPQHF.

This CDR3 reads CASSRTGSSFSGNTIYF. The CDR3 DNA sequence: TGTGCCAGTAGCAGGACAGGCTCCTCCTTCTCTGGAAACACCATATATTTT. The chain joins TRBV19 to TRBJ1-3, with TRBD1 identical over 7 bases. The CDR3 loop spans 17 amino acids. CDR1 LNHDA and CDR2 SQIVND come from the germline V gene (reference sequence). V was pared by 6 bases and J by 0 bases, with 11 bases of the junction left unmatched.

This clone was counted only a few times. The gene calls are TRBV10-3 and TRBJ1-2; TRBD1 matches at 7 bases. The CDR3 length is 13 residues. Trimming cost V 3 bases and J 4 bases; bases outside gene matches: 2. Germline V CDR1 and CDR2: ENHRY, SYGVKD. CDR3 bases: TGTGCCATCAGTGAAGGGACAGCCTATGGCTACACCTTC. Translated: CAISEGTAYGYTF.

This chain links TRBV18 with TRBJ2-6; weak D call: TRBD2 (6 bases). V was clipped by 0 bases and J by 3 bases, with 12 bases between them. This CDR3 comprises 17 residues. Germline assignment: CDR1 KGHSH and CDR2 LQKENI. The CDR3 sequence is CASSPPGGTGGANVLTF. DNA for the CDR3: TGTGCCAGCTCACCACCTGGGGGGACTGGTGGGGCCAACGTCCTGACTTTC.

CDR3 DNA sequence: TGTGCCAGCAGCTTCGGAGACAGGGGCCACTATGGCTACACCTTC. Protein sequence: CASSFGDRGHYGYTF. V is TRBV11-2 and J is TRBJ1-2; 8 bases line up with TRBD1. Losses at the gene ends were 3 bases for V and 3 bases for J; bases not matched to a gene: 6. CDR1 and CDR2 (germline): SGHAT, FQNNGV. The CDR3 sequence is 15 residues long.

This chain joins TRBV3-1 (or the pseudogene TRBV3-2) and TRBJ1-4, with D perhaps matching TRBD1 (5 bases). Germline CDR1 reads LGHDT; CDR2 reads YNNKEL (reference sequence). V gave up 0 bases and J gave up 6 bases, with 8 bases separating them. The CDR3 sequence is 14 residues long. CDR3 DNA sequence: TGTGCCAGCAGCCAAGAGGGCAGGGATGAAAAACTGTTTTTT. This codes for CASSQEGRDEKLFF.

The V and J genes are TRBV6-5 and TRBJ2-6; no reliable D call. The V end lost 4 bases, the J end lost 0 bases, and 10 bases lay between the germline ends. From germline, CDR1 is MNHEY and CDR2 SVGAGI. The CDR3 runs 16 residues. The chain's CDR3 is CASSWALSSGANVLTF. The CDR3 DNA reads TGTGCCAGCAGTTGGGCGCTTAGCTCTGGGGCCAACGTCCTGACTTTC.

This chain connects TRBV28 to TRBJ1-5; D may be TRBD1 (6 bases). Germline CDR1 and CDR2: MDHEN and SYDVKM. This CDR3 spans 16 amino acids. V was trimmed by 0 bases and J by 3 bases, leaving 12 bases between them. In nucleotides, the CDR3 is TGTGCCAGCAGTTTATGGAGGTGGGACACCAATCAGCCCCAGCATTTT. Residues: CASSLWRWDTNQPQHF.

For the CDR3, the DNA is TGTGCCATCAGTGAGTCAGGGGAGGGGATGAACACTGAAGCTTTCTTT. It encodes CAISESGEGMNTEAFF. The chain joins TRBV10-3 to TRBJ1-1, with D tentatively TRBD1 (5 bases). There are 16 residues in the CDR3. V lost 0 bases, J lost 0 bases, and 11 bases lay in between. Germline-derived CDR1 and CDR2 are ENHRY and SYGVKD.

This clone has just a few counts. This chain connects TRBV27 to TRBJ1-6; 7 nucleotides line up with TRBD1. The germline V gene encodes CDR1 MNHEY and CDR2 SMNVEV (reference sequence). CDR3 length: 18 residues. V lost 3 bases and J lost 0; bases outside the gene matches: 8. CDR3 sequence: CASSFRRDSSSYNSPLHF. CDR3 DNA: TGTGCCAGCAGTTTCCGCCGGGACAGTAGCTCCTATAATTCACCCCTCCACTTT.

CDR3: CSVSGSSYEQYF. DNA for the CDR3: TGCAGCGTGTCCGGGAGCTCCTACGAGCAGTACTTC. The chain employs TRBV29-1 and TRBJ2-7; D is perhaps TRBD2 (6 bases). The CDR3 extends over 12 amino acids. V lost 6 bases and J 0 bases, leaving 9 bases between the germline ends. Germline CDR1 reads SQVTM; CDR2 reads ANQGSEA.

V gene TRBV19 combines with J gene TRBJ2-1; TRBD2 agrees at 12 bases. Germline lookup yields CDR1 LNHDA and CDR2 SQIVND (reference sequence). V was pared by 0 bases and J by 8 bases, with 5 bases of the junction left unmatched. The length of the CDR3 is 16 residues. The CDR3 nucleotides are TGTGCCAGTAGTATAGATCGACTAGCGGGGGCCTATGAGCAGTTCTTC. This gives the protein CASSIDRLAGAYEQFF.

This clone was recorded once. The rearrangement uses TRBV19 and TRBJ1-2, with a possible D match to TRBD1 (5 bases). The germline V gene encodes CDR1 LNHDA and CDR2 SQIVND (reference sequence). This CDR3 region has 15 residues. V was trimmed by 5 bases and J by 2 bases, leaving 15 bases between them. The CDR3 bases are TGTGCCAGTAGTGCTCCAGGGTCTAACAACTATGGCTACACCTTC. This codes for CASSAPGSNNYGYTF.

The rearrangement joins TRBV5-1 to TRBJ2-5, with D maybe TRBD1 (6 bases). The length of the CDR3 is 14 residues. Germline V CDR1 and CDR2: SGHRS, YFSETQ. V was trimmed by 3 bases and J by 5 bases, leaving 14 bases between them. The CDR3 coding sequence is TGCGCCAGCAGCTCGCTGGGGGCTTGGGAGACCCAGTACTTC. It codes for CASSSLGAWETQYF.

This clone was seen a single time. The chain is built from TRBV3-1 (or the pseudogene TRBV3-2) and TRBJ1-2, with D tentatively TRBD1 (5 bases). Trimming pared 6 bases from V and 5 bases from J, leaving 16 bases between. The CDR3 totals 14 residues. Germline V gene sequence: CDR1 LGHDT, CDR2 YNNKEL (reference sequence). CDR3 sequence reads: CASRQDGPKYGYTF. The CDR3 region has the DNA TGTGCCAGCAGACAGGACGGACCGAAATATGGCTACACCTTC.

CDR3 in amino acids: CASSQTGGYGYTF. CDR3 in DNA: TGCGCCAGCAGCCAAACAGGGGGCTATGGCTACACCTTC. The gene calls are TRBV4-1 and TRBJ1-2, with TRBD1 identical over 8 bases. CDR3 length equals 13 residues. Germline CDR1 is MGHRA and CDR2 is YSYEKL. J lost 4 bases, V lost 2 bases, and 0 bases had no gene match.

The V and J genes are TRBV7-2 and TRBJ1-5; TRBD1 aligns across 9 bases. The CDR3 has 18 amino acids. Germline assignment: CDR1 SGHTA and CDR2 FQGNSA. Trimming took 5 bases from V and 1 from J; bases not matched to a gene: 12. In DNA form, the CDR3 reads TGTGCCAGCAGCGTACATACAGGGGGCAGAGGGAGCAATCAGCCCCAGCATTTT. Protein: CASSVHTGGRGSNQPQHF.

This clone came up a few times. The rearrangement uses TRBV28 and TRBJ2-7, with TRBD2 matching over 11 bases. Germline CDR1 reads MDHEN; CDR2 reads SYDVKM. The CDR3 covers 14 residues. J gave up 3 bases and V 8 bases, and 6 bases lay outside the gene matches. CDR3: CASGTLAGGYEQYF. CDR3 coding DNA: TGTGCCAGCGGCACCCTAGCGGGAGGCTACGAGCAGTACTTC.

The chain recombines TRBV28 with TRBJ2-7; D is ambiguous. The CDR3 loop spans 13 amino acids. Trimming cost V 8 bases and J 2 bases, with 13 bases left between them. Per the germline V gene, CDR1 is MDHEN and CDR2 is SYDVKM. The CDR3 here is CASADGDPYEQYF. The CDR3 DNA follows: TGTGCCAGCGCAGATGGAGATCCCTACGAGCAGTACTTC. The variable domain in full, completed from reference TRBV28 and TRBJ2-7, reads DVKVTQSSRYLVKRTGEKVFLECVQDMDHENMFWYRQDPGLGLRLIYFSYDVKMKEKGDIPEGYSVSREKKERFSLILESASTNQTSMYLCASADGDPYEQYFGPGTRLTVT.

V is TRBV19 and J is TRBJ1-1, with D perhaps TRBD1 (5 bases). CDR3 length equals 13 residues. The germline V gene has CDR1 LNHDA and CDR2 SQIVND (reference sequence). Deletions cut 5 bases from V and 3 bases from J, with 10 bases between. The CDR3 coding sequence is TGTGCCAGTAGTTCCAGGGTTGACACTGAAGCTTTCTTT. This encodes CASSSRVDTEAFF.

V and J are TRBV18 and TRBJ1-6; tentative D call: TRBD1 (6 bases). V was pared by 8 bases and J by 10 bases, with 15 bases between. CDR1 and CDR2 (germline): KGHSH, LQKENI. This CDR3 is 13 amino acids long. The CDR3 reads CASADSRNSPLHF. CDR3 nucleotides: TGTGCCAGCGCGGACAGCCGTAACTCACCCCTCCACTTT.

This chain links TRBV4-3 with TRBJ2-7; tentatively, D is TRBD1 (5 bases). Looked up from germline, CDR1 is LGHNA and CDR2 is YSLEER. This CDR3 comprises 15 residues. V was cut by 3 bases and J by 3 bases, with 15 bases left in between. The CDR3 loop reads CASSHSGGQGYEQYF. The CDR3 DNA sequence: TGCGCCAGCAGCCATAGTGGCGGTCAGGGCTACGAGCAGTACTTC.

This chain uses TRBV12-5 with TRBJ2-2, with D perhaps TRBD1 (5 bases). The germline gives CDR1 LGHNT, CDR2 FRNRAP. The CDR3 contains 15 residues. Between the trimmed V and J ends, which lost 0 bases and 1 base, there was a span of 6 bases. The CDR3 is CASGLVTGNTGELFF. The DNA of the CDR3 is TGTGCTAGTGGTTTGGTAACAGGGAACACCGGGGAGCTGTTTTTT.

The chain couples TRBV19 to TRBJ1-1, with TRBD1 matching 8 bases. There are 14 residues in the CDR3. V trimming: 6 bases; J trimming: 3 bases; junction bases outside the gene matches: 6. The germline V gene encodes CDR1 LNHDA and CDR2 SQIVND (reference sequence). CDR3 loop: CASRSGQVYTEAFF. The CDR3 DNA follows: TGTGCCAGTAGATCGGGACAGGTCTACACTGAAGCTTTCTTT. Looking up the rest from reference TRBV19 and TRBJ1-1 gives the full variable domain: DGGITQSPKYLFRKEGQNVTLSCEQNLNHDAMYWYRQDPGQGLRLIYYSQIVNDFQKGDIAEGYSVSREKKESFPLTVTSAQKNPTAFYLCASRSGQVYTEAFFGQGTRLTVV.

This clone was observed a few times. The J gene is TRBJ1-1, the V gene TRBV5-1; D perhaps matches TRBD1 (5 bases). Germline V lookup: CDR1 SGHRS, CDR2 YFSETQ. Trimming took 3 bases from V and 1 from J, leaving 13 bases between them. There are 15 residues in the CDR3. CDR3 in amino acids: CASSWGGGENTEAFF. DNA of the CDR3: TGCGCCAGCAGCTGGGGCGGGGGTGAGAACACTGAAGCTTTCTTT.